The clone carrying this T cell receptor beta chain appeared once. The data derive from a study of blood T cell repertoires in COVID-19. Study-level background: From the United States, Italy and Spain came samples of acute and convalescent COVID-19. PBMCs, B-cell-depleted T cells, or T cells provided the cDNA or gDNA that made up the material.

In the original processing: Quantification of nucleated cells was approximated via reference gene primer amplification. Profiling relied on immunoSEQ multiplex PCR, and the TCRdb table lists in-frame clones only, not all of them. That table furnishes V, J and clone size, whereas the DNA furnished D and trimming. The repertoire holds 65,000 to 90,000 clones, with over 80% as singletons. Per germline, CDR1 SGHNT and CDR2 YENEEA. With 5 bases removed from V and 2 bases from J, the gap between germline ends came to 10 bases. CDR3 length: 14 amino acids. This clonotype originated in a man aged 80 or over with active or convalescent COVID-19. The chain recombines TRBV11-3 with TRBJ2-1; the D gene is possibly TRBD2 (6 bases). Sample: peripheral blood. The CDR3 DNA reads TGTGCCAGCAGCGTGGGCGGGACCTACAATGAGCAGTTCTTC. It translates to CASSVGGTYNEQFF. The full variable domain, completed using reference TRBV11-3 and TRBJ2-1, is EAGVVQSPRYKIIEKKQPVAFWCNPISGHNTLYWYLQNLGQGPELLIRYENEEAVDDSQLPKDRFSAERLKGVDSTLKIQPAELGDSAVYLCASSVGGTYNEQFFGPGTRLTVL.